The 22 T cell receptor beta chains in this list originate from one sample, sequenced in a study of neurological immune-mediated disorders (dated 2019 in TCRdb). To prepare the library, 5' RACE was applied. The run used an Illumina HiSeq 2500. TCRdb reprocessed the public reads (quality trimming at Q25 with fastp, clone calling with MiXCR) and kept in-frame beta chains. Every distinct CDR3 protein forms one entry, paired with its most common genes and DNA. Within this sample are roughly 80,000 distinct CDR3 sequences, with roughly 17% of them counted one time only. Just over 15% of the sample lies in the top ten. The source material was PBMCs. The source is a woman in her forties in good health.

This clonotype appeared many times. This chain uses TRBV5-1 with TRBJ1-2, with D perhaps matching TRBD1 (5 bases). The CDR3 runs 16 residues. Trimming removed 1 base from V and 4 bases from J, with 17 bases in between. The germline gives CDR1 SGHRS, CDR2 YFSETQ. The CDR3 sequence: CASSLSGASVGYGYTF. CDR3 DNA sequence: TGCGCCAGCAGCTTGTCCGGGGCGTCTGTTGGCTATGGCTACACCTTC.

This clonotype appeared many times. The chain joins TRBV28 to TRBJ2-1, with D tentatively TRBD2 (6 bases). Germline CDR1 reads MDHEN; CDR2 reads SYDVKM. This CDR3 spans 15 amino acids. The V end lost 3 bases, the J end lost 5 bases, and 14 bases lay between the germline ends. CDR3 sequence reads: CASSFPFGRDNEQFF. The CDR3 nucleotides read TGTGCCAGCAGTTTTCCCTTCGGGAGAGACAATGAGCAGTTCTTC.

At least ten counts were recorded for this clonotype. The DNA of the CDR3 is TGCAGCGTTCGCCAACAGGGGGCCAGCACTGAAGCTTTCTTT. This translates into CSVRQQGASTEAFF. This chain connects TRBV29-1 to TRBJ1-1; 9 positions agree with TRBD1. With V trimmed by 5 bases and J by 4 bases, 8 bases remained unmatched. Germline CDR1 and CDR2: SQVTM and ANQGSEA. There are 14 residues in the CDR3.

To note about this clonotype: Relative to the germline gene, one junction end is altered; a read error may explain this. V and J are TRBV12-3 or TRBV12-4 and TRBJ1-3; no definite D call. This CDR3 is built from 12 residues. CDR3 sequence reads: CASSLGGKTICF. The CDR3 nucleotides are TGTGCCAGCAGTTTAGGGGGAAAAACCATATGTTTT.

This clonotype was counted ten times or more. The CDR3 coding sequence is TGTGCCAGCAGTTACTCTGGGGGCTCCTCTGGAAACACCATATATTTT. This gives the protein CASSYSGGSSGNTIYF. The chain uses TRBV6-5 and TRBJ1-3; a weak D match, TRBD1 (6 bases). The germline V and J ends were trimmed by 0 bases and 0 bases, with 9 bases remaining between them. The CDR3 is 16 residues long. CDR1 is MNHEY and CDR2 is SVGAGI in the germline V gene.

At least ten counts were recorded for this clonotype. This chain links TRBV28 with TRBJ2-1; D is unclear. CDR3 size: 13 residues. V lost 3 bases and J 4 bases, leaving 7 bases between the germline ends. Germline V gene data show CDR1 as MDHEN and CDR2 as SYDVKM. The DNA of the CDR3 is TGTGCCAGCAGTTTGGTACAGTACAATGAGCAGTTCTTC. Its translation: CASSLVQYNEQFF.

This clonotype was seen ten or more times. The V and J genes are TRBV5-1 and TRBJ1-1; D unresolved. Trimming took 1 base from V and 1 from J, leaving 8 bases between them. The CDR3 contains 14 residues. CDR1 and CDR2 (germline): SGHRS, YFSETQ. DNA for the CDR3: TGCGCCAGCAGCTTGTTATCGGCGAACACTGAAGCTTTCTTT. Translated: CASSLLSANTEAFF.

The CDR3 region has the DNA TGTGCCAGCATATTAGGGGTTAACACCGGGGAGCTGTTTTTT. Its protein product is CASILGVNTGELFF. The chain is built from TRBV28 and TRBJ2-2; a weak D match, TRBD1 (5 bases). From germline, CDR1 is MDHEN and CDR2 SYDVKM. The CDR3 spans 14 residues. Trimming removed 7 bases at V and 2 bases at J, with 11 bases between.

The table lists this clonotype with many counts. CDR3 protein: CASSLEGTQEAFF. CDR3 coding DNA: TGTGCCAGCAGCCTGGAGGGGACCCAGGAAGCTTTCTTT. This chain uses TRBV5-6 with TRBJ1-1, with D maybe TRBD1 (5 bases). Trimming stripped 4 bases from V and 8 bases from J, with 15 bases between. Germline CDR1 and CDR2: SGHDT and YYEEEE. The CDR3 is 13 amino acids.

This clonotype was detected many times. V is TRBV20-1 and J is TRBJ2-5; D not certain. V was trimmed by 3 bases and J by 6 bases, leaving 14 bases between them. CDR1 is DFQATT and CDR2 is SNEGSKA in the germline V gene (reference sequence). CDR3 length: 13 amino acids. The DNA for the CDR3 is TGCAGTGCTAGTTGGGGTATTAGGCAGACCCAGTACTTC. This codes for CSASWGIRQTQYF.

At least ten counts were recorded for this clonotype. The chain has TRBV29-1 and TRBJ1-2, with TRBD1 as a possible D gene (6 bases). Germline V gene lookup returns CDR1 SQVTM and CDR2 ANQGSEA. The CDR3 spans 13 residues. The V end lost 4 bases, the J end lost 4 bases, and 13 bases lay between the germline ends. The CDR3 DNA follows: TGCAGCGTTGGGCGGGGGGCAGGCTATGGCTACACCTTC. Its protein product is CSVGRGAGYGYTF.

At least ten counts were recorded for this clonotype. The chain carries TRBV29-1 and TRBJ1-2; D might be TRBD1 (5 bases). Trimming shortened V by 4 bases and J by 4 bases, and 10 bases separated the two germline ends. This CDR3 is built from 12 residues. CDR1 is SQVTM, CDR2 ANQGSEA, per germline. CDR3 region: CSVARGGYGYTF. The CDR3, as DNA: TGCAGCGTTGCCCGGGGCGGCTATGGCTACACCTTC.

The rearrangement links TRBV6-5 to TRBJ2-3; 9 bases are shared with TRBD2. V was pared by 3 bases and J by 4 bases, with 5 bases of the junction left unmatched. This CDR3 is 15 amino acids long. Germline CDR1 MNHEY, CDR2 SVGAGI. The CDR3 here is CASSYTSGLADTQYF. CDR3 bases: TGTGCCAGCAGTTATACTAGCGGGTTGGCAGATACGCAGTATTTT.

This clonotype was counted ten times or more. The V call is TRBV7-2, the J call TRBJ2-3; D is uncertain. Per germline, CDR1 SGHTA and CDR2 FQGNSA. Deletions cut 2 bases from V and 4 bases from J, with 10 bases between. This CDR3 region has 14 residues. CDR3 nucleotide sequence: TGTGCCAGCAGCTTAAGTACGGGTTCAGATACGCAGTATTTT. Its protein is CASSLSTGSDTQYF.

This clonotype was counted many times. The V and J genes are TRBV10-3 and TRBJ1-2; D remains ambiguous. V was pared by 0 bases and J by 5 bases, with 13 bases between. The CDR3 runs 15 residues. Germline loops: CDR1 ENHRY, CDR2 SYGVKD. The CDR3 here is CAISESGQAHYGYTF. The CDR3 coding sequence is TGTGCCATCAGTGAGTCAGGGCAGGCTCATTATGGCTACACCTTC.

This clonotype was counted only a few times. V usage is TRBV3-1 and J usage is TRBJ1-1; D is unresolved. The CDR3 covers 13 residues. Trimming took off 5 bases at V and 6 bases at J, with 13 bases between the two ends. CDR1 is LGHDT and CDR2 is YNNKEL in the germline V gene (reference sequence). CDR3 bases: TGTGCCAGCAGCTTGGGGAGGGTCGCTGAAGCTTTCTTT. This codes for CASSLGRVAEAFF.

This clonotype was found once. The chain couples TRBV6-6 to TRBJ2-1; no clear D. Looked up from germline, CDR1 is MNHNY and CDR2 is SVGAGI (reference sequence). Trimming removed 2 bases at V and 9 bases at J, with 17 bases between. The length of the CDR3 is 15 residues. The CDR3 here is CASSYPTSSRLEQFF. As DNA, the CDR3 is TGTGCCAGCAGTTACCCCACGAGTTCGAGGCTTGAGCAGTTCTTC.

This clonotype was recorded many times. The chain is built from TRBV20-1 and TRBJ1-2; TRBD1 aligns across 11 bases. Losses at the gene ends were 6 bases for V and 8 bases for J; bases not matched to a gene: 8. CDR1 DFQATT and CDR2 SNEGSKA come from the germline V gene (reference sequence). The CDR3 contains 13 residues. The CDR3, as DNA: TGCAGTGCCAGGACAGGGGGCACCGGCGGCTACACCTTC. Its translation is CSARTGGTGGYTF.

This clonotype was observed at least ten times. CDR3 sequence (DNA): TGTGCCAGCAGGCCGAGGGCCCGGACAGGGAAGGGGGAAAAACTGTTTTTT. It is translated as CASRPRARTGKGEKLFF. This chain connects TRBV12-3 or TRBV12-4 to TRBJ1-4; TRBD1 matches 8 bases. Trimming removed 6 bases from V and 8 bases from J; junction bases left unmatched: 17. The CDR3 extends over 17 amino acids.

This clonotype was observed at least ten times. The CDR3 protein is CASSLASGVAEKLFF. In DNA form, the CDR3 reads TGCGCCAGCAGCTTGGCCTCCGGAGTGGCTGAAAAACTGTTTTTT. The chain recombines TRBV5-1 with TRBJ1-4; D is uncertain. CDR3 length: 15 residues. Trimming stripped 0 bases from V and 7 bases from J, with 13 bases between. Per the germline V gene, CDR1 is SGHRS and CDR2 is YFSETQ.

This clonotype was counted ten times or more. CDR3 in amino acids: CASSFKGAGAKNIQYF. CDR3 bases: TGTGCCAGCAGCTTTAAGGGGGCCGGAGCCAAAAACATTCAGTACTTC. V gene TRBV7-8 combines with J gene TRBJ2-4, with TRBD1 identical over 7 bases. The V and J ends lost 3 bases and 0 bases, in that order; junction bases with no gene match: 5. CDR3 length equals 16 residues. The germline CDR1 and CDR2 sequences are SGHVS and FQNEAQ.

This clonotype was detected ten times or more. This chain joins TRBV7-2 and TRBJ2-7; D may correspond to TRBD1 or TRBD2 (5 bases each). V was trimmed by 4 bases and J by 6 bases, leaving 16 bases between them. Looked up from germline, CDR1 is SGHTA and CDR2 is FQGNSA. The CDR3 loop spans 14 amino acids. In DNA form, the CDR3 reads TGTGCCAGCAGCTCCTCGCCAGGGACCGGCGAGCAGTACTTC. Its translation is CASSSSPGTGEQYF.